Described below is a single TCR beta chain sequence and its context. The data belong to a study of blood T cell repertoires in COVID-19. Looking at the study overall: Italy, Spain and the United States were the sources of the convalescent and acute COVID-19 samples.

Profiled with immunoSEQ multiplex PCR; TCRdb holds only in-frame clones, not every one. The sample lists fewer than 300,000 clones; 70% to 85% were seen once. Germline trimming cut 2 bases from V and 5 bases from J; bases unmatched to any gene: 16. The CDR3 is made up of 18 amino acids. Germline V gene data show CDR1 as MNHEY and CDR2 as SVGEGT. The chain links TRBV6-2 or TRBV6-3 to TRBJ2-3, with 7 bases identical to TRBD2. This clonotype originated in a human donor with COVID-19, enrolled during active disease. The donor label of this sample is uncertain. The sequenced material came from peripheral blood. CDR3 amino acids: CASSYTTGLSYGQDTQYF. The CDR3 DNA reads as TGTGCCAGCAGTTACACCACGGGACTATCATATGGACAAGATACGCAGTATTTT.